This T cell receptor (beta chain) was found in a study of cytomegalovirus exposure and HLA in healthy donors. Germline V gives CDR1 SGHTA, CDR2 FQGTGA. This CDR3 comprises 16 residues. V lost 5 bases to trimming and J lost 4 bases, with 20 bases between them. With respect to this clone: Its antigen is currently unknown.

General study findings and limits: Later analysis identified 16,951 TCR beta sequences associated with HLA alleles, using a false discovery rate threshold of 0.05.

PCR primers comprised 60 Vbeta and 13 Jbeta primers. Libraries were prepared by immunoSEQ multiplex PCR; TCRdb keeps only in-frame clonotypes and omits some of them. The sample holds approximately 91,000 clones; around 64% are singletons and the top ten take 2% to 2.5%. The J gene is TRBJ1-2, the V gene TRBV7-3; D unresolved. Material: PBMCs. The sequence came from a human donor in good health. The CDR3 nucleotides read TGTGCCAGCAGCCCTATGGGAGGCGCACGCGGCTATGGCTACACCTTC. Its translation: CASSPMGGARGYGYTF.